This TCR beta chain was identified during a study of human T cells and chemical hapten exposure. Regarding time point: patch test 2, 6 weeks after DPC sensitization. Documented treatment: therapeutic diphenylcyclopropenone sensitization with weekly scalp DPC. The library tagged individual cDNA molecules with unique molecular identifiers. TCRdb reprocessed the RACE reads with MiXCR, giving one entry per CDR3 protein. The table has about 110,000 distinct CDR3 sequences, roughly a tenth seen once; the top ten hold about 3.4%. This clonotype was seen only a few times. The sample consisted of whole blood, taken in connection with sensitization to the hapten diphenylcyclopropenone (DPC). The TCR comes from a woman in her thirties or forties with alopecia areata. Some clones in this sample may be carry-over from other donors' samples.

DNA for the CDR3: TGTGCCAGCAGCTTCGATAAGTCCGTGTCCTACGAGCAGTACTTC. This sequence encodes CASSFDKSVSYEQYF. V gene TRBV7-8 combines with J gene TRBJ2-7; D is ambiguous. V lost 3 bases, J lost 1 base, and 13 bases lay in between. Looked up from germline, CDR1 is SGHVS and CDR2 is FQNEAQ. This CDR3 contains 15 residues.